Shown below are 19 T cell receptor beta chains from a single sample sequenced in a study of CD8 T cells in ankylosing spondylitis. From the 5' RACE reads, TCRdb called clonotypes with MiXCR, one entry per CDR3 protein. This table has about 190,000 distinct CDR3 sequences, roughly 13% appearing once. Source material: blood, either unsorted or a sorted T cell fraction (not recorded which). These receptors all come from a female donor with ankylosing spondylitis or in good health (not recorded which).

There are many counts of this clonotype. The chain has TRBV30 and TRBJ2-1; no definite D call. V lost 0 bases and J 8 bases, leaving 5 bases between the germline ends. Germline V gives CDR1 GTSNPN, CDR2 SVGIG (reference sequence). This CDR3 spans 11 amino acids. The CDR3 region is CAWSVRHEQFF. CDR3 coding DNA: TGTGCCTGGAGTGTAAGGCATGAGCAGTTCTTC.

The chain is built from TRBV10-3 and TRBJ2-3; 9 positions agree with TRBD2. There are 15 residues in the CDR3. Trimming at V came to 7 bases and at J to 5 bases, leaving 10 bases not matched to a gene. The germline gives CDR1 ENHRY, CDR2 SYGVKD. The DNA for the CDR3 is TGTGCCATCAAAGGGGCTAGCGGGATTGAAGATACGCAGTATTTT. It encodes CAIKGASGIEDTQYF.

This clonotype was seen at least ten times. The chain combines TRBV12-3 or TRBV12-4 with TRBJ1-6; possibly TRBD1 for D (5 bases). Deletions cut 2 bases from V and 8 bases from J, with 13 bases between. CDR3 length: 15 amino acids. The CDR3 loop reads CASSLTARGDSPLHF. CDR3 nucleotides: TGTGCCAGCAGTTTAACAGCCCGGGGGGATTCACCCCTCCACTTT.

The chain joins TRBV12-3 or TRBV12-4 to TRBJ2-3; D is undetermined. V was cut by 3 bases and J by 3 bases, with 16 bases left in between. The CDR3 is made up of 16 amino acids. The CDR3 DNA reads TGTGCCAGCAGTTTCACTCCGGGCGGATCAACAGATACGCAGTATTTT. Translation: CASSFTPGGSTDTQYF.

A few counts support this clonotype. V gene TRBV27 combines with J gene TRBJ2-3; tentatively, D is TRBD2 (5 bases). V gave up 8 bases and J gave up 8 bases, with 14 bases separating them. CDR3 size: 12 residues. The germline V gene encodes CDR1 MNHEY and CDR2 SMNVEV (reference sequence). CDR3 DNA: TGTGCCAGCCTGGCGGGCGAGGGTACGCAGTATTTT. Amino acids: CASLAGEGTQYF.

On this clonotype itself: At one boundary the junction diverges from the germline segment, which might be a read error. This rearrangement joins TRBV20-1 to TRBJ2-2; D unresolved. This CDR3 spans 17 amino acids. Germline CDR1 DFQATT, CDR2 SNEGSKA (reference sequence). CDR3 protein: CCASPFRGHSNTGELFF. CDR3 bases: TGCTGTGCTAGTCCTTTCCGTGGCCACTCGAACACCGGGGAGCTGTTTTTT.

This clonotype was seen at least ten times. The V call is TRBV27, the J call TRBJ1-5; D remains unclear. This CDR3 has 13 residues. V gave up 6 bases and J gave up 0 bases, with 6 bases separating them. Germline V gene lookup returns CDR1 MNHEY and CDR2 SMNVEV (reference sequence). The DNA of the CDR3 is TGTGCCAGCAGAGGAAGTAGCAATCAGCCCCAGCATTTT. Amino acids: CASRGSSNQPQHF.

The table lists this clonotype with a few counts. The chain combines TRBV5-1 with TRBJ2-3; D is possibly TRBD2 (6 bases). Trimming stripped 4 bases from V and 0 bases from J, with 18 bases between. Germline V gene sequence: CDR1 SGHRS, CDR2 YFSETQ. This CDR3 comprises 17 residues. The CDR3 loop is CASSPPGGLASTDTQYF. DNA for the CDR3: TGCGCCAGCAGCCCACCCGGCGGGCTAGCGAGCACAGATACGCAGTATTTT.

This clonotype has only a few counts. The V and J genes are TRBV7-2 and TRBJ2-1; D possibly corresponds to TRBD1 (6 bases). Trimming took off 1 base at V and 5 bases at J, with 9 bases between the two ends. CDR1 and CDR2 (germline): SGHTA, FQGNSA. The CDR3 covers 14 residues. CDR3: CASSLVYRDNEQFF. The CDR3 bases are TGTGCCAGCAGCTTAGTATACAGGGACAATGAGCAGTTCTTC.

In its sample, this clonotype was seen many times. The chain recombines TRBV20-1 with TRBJ2-3, with 14 bases that match TRBD2. The CDR3 has 14 residues. V lost 5 bases and J lost 10; bases outside the gene matches: 8. In germline, CDR1 is DFQATT, CDR2 SNEGSKA (reference sequence). This CDR3 reads CSAERLAGGGPQYF. CDR3 DNA sequence: TGCAGTGCTGAAAGACTAGCGGGAGGGGGCCCGCAGTATTTT.

This clonotype has at least ten counts. The chain joins TRBV9 to TRBJ2-3; 7 bases line up with TRBD1. Trimming cost V 3 bases and J 5 bases; bases outside gene matches: 6. CDR3 length: 14 amino acids. Germline-derived CDR1 and CDR2 are SGDLS and YYNGEE. CDR3 protein: CASSETGREDTQYF. In DNA, the CDR3 is TGTGCCAGCAGCGAGACAGGGCGCGAAGATACGCAGTATTTT.

This clonotype was detected many times. This chain uses TRBV12-3 or TRBV12-4 with TRBJ1-1; no firm D call. This CDR3 spans 13 amino acids. V gave up 5 bases and J gave up 4 bases, with 11 bases separating them. The CDR3 nucleotides read TGTGCCAGCAGTGCCCTCACCGGCACTGAAGCTTTCTTT. This codes for CASSALTGTEAFF.

This chain links TRBV2 with TRBJ2-7; 7 bases line up with TRBD1. Unmatched junction bases numbered 6, after V lost 8 bases and J lost 2 bases. In germline, CDR1 is SNHLY, CDR2 FYNNEI. The CDR3 consists of 13 residues. This CDR3 is CASGDRVTYEQYF. For the CDR3, the DNA is TGTGCCAGCGGAGACAGGGTTACCTACGAGCAGTACTTC.

This chain uses TRBV5-1 with TRBJ2-5; D is unclear. Trimming took off 0 bases at V and 0 bases at J, with 6 bases between the two ends. Germline V gene data show CDR1 as SGHRS and CDR2 as YFSETQ. CDR3 size: 14 residues. The CDR3 coding sequence is TGCGCCAGCAGCTTGGTAGGCCACCAAGAGACCCAGTACTTC. Protein product: CASSLVGHQETQYF.

This clonotype was seen many times. The chain carries TRBV29-1 and TRBJ1-1, with TRBD1 matching over 7 bases. This CDR3 comprises 12 residues. The V and J ends lost 6 bases and 1 base, in that order; junction bases with no gene match: 2. Germline CDR1 reads SQVTM; CDR2 reads ANQGSEA. This CDR3 is CSVDRANTEAFF. In nucleotides, the CDR3 is TGCAGCGTCGACAGGGCGAACACTGAAGCTTTCTTT.

This clonotype was observed a few times. J is TRBJ1-3 and V is TRBV7-6, with D possibly TRBD1 on 6 matching bases. The V end was cut by 3 bases, the J end by 10 bases, with 28 bases between. The CDR3 runs 18 residues. Germline V CDR1 and CDR2: SGHVS, FNYEAQ. CDR3 DNA sequence: TGTGCCAGCAGCTTCCAGTCGCCCTCCCGGACAGTCCCCTTGACCATATATTTT. This sequence encodes CASSFQSPSRTVPLTIYF.

This clonotype was detected many times. J is TRBJ1-3 and V is TRBV29-1; no clear D. The V end lost 1 base, the J end lost 4 bases, and 8 bases lay between the germline ends. The CDR3 consists of 13 residues. Germline assignment: CDR1 SQVTM and CDR2 ANQGSEA. CDR3 sequence reads: CSVEGGLGNTIYF. CDR3 coding DNA: TGCAGCGTTGAAGGCGGGCTCGGAAACACCATATATTTT. Complete variable domain (other parts from reference TRBV29-1 and TRBJ1-3): SAVISQKPSRDICQRGTSLTIQCQVDSQVTMMFWYRQQPGQSLTLIATANQGSEATYESGFVIDKFPISRPNLTFSTLTVSNMSPEDSSIYLCSVEGGLGNTIYFGEGSWLTVV.

This clonotype was recorded at least ten times. The rearrangement links TRBV29-1 to TRBJ2-3; 7 nucleotides line up with TRBD1. This CDR3 contains 15 residues. Unmatched junction bases numbered 9, after V lost 6 bases and J lost 0 bases. Per the germline V gene, CDR1 is SQVTM and CDR2 is ANQGSEA. The CDR3 DNA follows: TGCAGCGTAGATACCGGGACAGTGAGCACAGATACGCAGTATTTT. It is translated as CSVDTGTVSTDTQYF.

This clonotype turned up a few times. The V and J genes are TRBV12-3 or TRBV12-4 and TRBJ1-1; D is perhaps TRBD1 (6 bases). V lost 3 bases to trimming and J lost 10 bases, with 12 bases between them. This CDR3 is 12 amino acids long. The CDR3 nucleotides read TGTGCCAGCAGTTTGGGCAGGGGCCGAGCTTTCTTT. Translation: CASSLGRGRAFF.